Below are 15 T cell receptor beta chains sequenced from a single sample in a study of shared clonotypes between healthy human individuals. The method was immunoSEQ multiplex PCR; TCRdb's version includes in-frame clones alone and lacks a portion of them. The sample includes roughly 770,000 clones, 90% to 97% of them seen just once. CD45RO-negative, CCR7-positively selected cells formed the naive CD8 fraction, excluding terminally differentiated effector memory CD45RA+ cells. Sequencing used naive CD8+ T cells sorted from blood. The source is a man aged 25 to 45 in good health.

V is TRBV5-6 and J is TRBJ2-7, with TRBD1 as a possible D gene (6 bases). Per germline, CDR1 SGHDT and CDR2 YYEEEE. V gave up 4 bases and J gave up 2 bases, with 13 bases separating them. The CDR3 is made up of 14 amino acids. CDR3 residues: CASSGQGIAYEQYF. The CDR3 DNA follows: TGTGCCAGCAGCGGGCAGGGGATCGCCTACGAGCAGTACTTC.

The chain recombines TRBV30 with TRBJ1-5; D is ambiguous. V gave up 0 bases and J gave up 0 bases, with 3 bases separating them. Germline V lookup: CDR1 GTSNPN, CDR2 SVGIG (reference sequence). The CDR3 extends over 13 amino acids. The CDR3 here is CAWSVDSNQPQHF. Written as DNA, the CDR3 is TGTGCCTGGAGTGTAGATAGCAATCAGCCCCAGCATTTT.

The J gene is TRBJ1-2, the V gene TRBV30, with TRBD1 matching over 7 bases. CDR3 length: 14 residues. Trimming cost V 3 bases and J 4 bases; bases outside gene matches: 8. Germline CDR1 is GTSNPN and CDR2 is SVGIG (reference sequence). CDR3 sequence (DNA): TGTGCCTGGAGGGTTTGGGCAGGGGGCTATGGCTACACCTTC. Its translation: CAWRVWAGGYGYTF.

The V and J genes are TRBV7-8 and TRBJ2-1, with TRBD1 identical over 10 bases. The germline gives CDR1 SGHVS, CDR2 FQNEAQ. The CDR3 runs to 16 residues. The V gene end was trimmed by 4 bases and the J gene end by 1 base; junction bases not matched to a gene: 4. CDR3: CASSYPGQGSYNEQFF. As DNA, the CDR3 is TGTGCCAGCAGCTATCCGGGACAGGGGTCCTACAATGAGCAGTTCTTC.

V gene TRBV6-6 combines with J gene TRBJ1-2; D call uncertain. The germline V gene has CDR1 MNHNY and CDR2 SVGAGI (reference sequence). The CDR3 spans 13 residues. Deletions cut 6 bases from V and 8 bases from J, with 16 bases between. CDR3 protein: CASSLRGGQGYTF. Here the CDR3 DNA reads TGTGCCAGCAGCCTTCGGGGAGGTCAGGGCTACACCTTC.

V is TRBV7-3 and J is TRBJ1-2; possibly TRBD1 for D (5 bases). The germline gives CDR1 SGHTA, CDR2 FQGTGA. CDR3 length: 14 amino acids. The V gene lost 2 bases and the J gene lost 3 bases, with 10 bases spanning the gap. CDR3 region: CASSLSGTDYGYTF. In DNA form, the CDR3 reads TGTGCCAGCAGCTTATCCGGGACGGACTATGGCTACACCTTC.

The chain recombines TRBV14 with TRBJ2-3, with TRBD2 matching 13 bases. Trimming took 4 bases from V and 2 from J; bases not matched to a gene: 9. The CDR3 has 18 residues. The germline CDR1 and CDR2 sequences are SGHDN and FVKESK. In DNA form, the CDR3 reads TGTGCCAGCAGCCGAGGACTAGCGGGAGTTATGGTCACAGATACGCAGTATTTT. Translation gives CASSRGLAGVMVTDTQYF.

The rearrangement links TRBV29-1 to TRBJ2-1, with D perhaps TRBD2 (6 bases). The CDR3 covers 18 residues. Looked up from germline, CDR1 is SQVTM and CDR2 is ANQGSEA. Trimming removed 1 base at V and 0 bases at J, with 19 bases between. CDR3 nucleotide sequence: TGCAGCGTTGAAGGGGGGGTTTTAGACTGGAGCTCCTACAATGAGCAGTTCTTC. This codes for CSVEGGVLDWSSYNEQFF.

This rearrangement joins TRBV28 to TRBJ1-5; 11 nucleotides align to TRBD1. This CDR3 contains 14 residues. J was trimmed by 3 bases and V by 8 bases; bases with no gene match: 3. Germline values: CDR1 MDHEN, CDR2 SYDVKM. CDR3 sequence reads: CASFGQGANQPQHF. The CDR3 DNA sequence: TGTGCCAGCTTCGGACAGGGGGCCAATCAGCCCCAGCATTTT. Complete variable domain (other parts from reference TRBV28 and TRBJ1-5): DVKVTQSSRYLVKRTGEKVFLECVQDMDHENMFWYRQDPGLGLRLIYFSYDVKMKEKGDIPEGYSVSREKKERFSLILESASTNQTSMYLCASFGQGANQPQHFGDGTRLSIL.

V gene TRBV9 combines with J gene TRBJ1-1, with D possibly being TRBD1 (6 bases). Trimming took off 4 bases at V and 1 base at J, with 20 bases between the two ends. The CDR3 runs to 17 residues. The germline gives CDR1 SGDLS, CDR2 YYNGEE. CDR3 protein: CASSPGAIQLGNTEAFF. The CDR3 DNA follows: TGTGCCAGCAGCCCGGGGGCCATCCAATTAGGGAACACTGAAGCTTTCTTT.

The rearrangement uses TRBV27 and TRBJ2-1; 8 nucleotides agree with TRBD2. The ends lost 2 bases at V and 6 bases at J; junction bases unmatched: 3. The CDR3 contains 14 residues. Germline-derived CDR1 and CDR2 are MNHEY and SMNVEV (reference sequence). CDR3 sequence reads: CASSLAGGGNEQFF. The DNA for the CDR3 is TGTGCCAGCAGTTTAGCGGGAGGCGGCAATGAGCAGTTCTTC.

The rearrangement uses TRBV5-1 and TRBJ2-1; possibly TRBD2 for D (5 bases). The germline CDR1 and CDR2 sequences are SGHRS and YFSETQ. CDR3 size: 14 residues. V lost 1 base and J 7 bases, leaving 12 bases between the germline ends. The CDR3 DNA reads as TGCGCCAGCAGCTTGTTTGAGGGTCTGAATGAGCAGTTCTTC. Its protein is CASSLFEGLNEQFF.

The rearrangement links TRBV28 to TRBJ2-5, with D tentatively TRBD2 (5 bases). V lost 5 bases and J 3 bases, leaving 25 bases between the germline ends. Germline V gene lookup returns CDR1 MDHEN and CDR2 SYDVKM. The CDR3 runs 18 residues. CDR3: CASSAPWTDTRSEETQYF. Written as DNA, the CDR3 is TGTGCCAGCAGTGCCCCTTGGACTGACACCCGATCGGAAGAGACCCAGTACTTC.

The CDR3 region is CASSSGQGVLYGYTF. CDR3 sequence (DNA): TGTGCCAGCAGCTCCGGACAGGGGGTGCTCTATGGCTACACCTTC. The chain carries TRBV5-6 and TRBJ1-2; the match to TRBD1 covers 10 bases. The J segment lost 4 bases and the V segment lost 3 bases, leaving 6 bases of the junction unmatched. Germline lookup yields CDR1 SGHDT and CDR2 YYEEEE. The CDR3 runs 15 residues.

The rearrangement links TRBV29-1 to TRBJ1-1, with D possibly matching TRBD1 (6 bases). Trimming cost V 6 bases and J 0 bases, with 14 bases left between them. This CDR3 is 14 amino acids long. Per the germline V gene, CDR1 is SQVTM and CDR2 is ANQGSEA. CDR3 DNA: TGCAGCGTCCTGACTGGGGGGCTGAACACTGAAGCTTTCTTT. It translates to CSVLTGGLNTEAFF.